Listed here are 10 T cell receptor beta chains from one sample, sequenced in a study of cytomegalovirus exposure and HLA in healthy donors. The primer mix had 60 Vbeta and 13 Jbeta primers. Libraries were prepared by immunoSEQ multiplex PCR; TCRdb keeps only in-frame clonotypes and omits some of them. The sample includes about 160,000 clones, around 80% of them seen just once. Input material: PBMCs. The receptors come from a man aged 18-30 years in good health and CMV-seronegative.

The V call is TRBV11-2, the J call TRBJ2-5, with D tentatively TRBD2 (6 bases). CDR1 is SGHAT and CDR2 is FQNNGV in the germline V gene. Deletions cut 4 bases from V and 2 bases from J, with 11 bases between. This CDR3 region has 14 residues. The CDR3 sequence: CASSSRGVQETQYF. CDR3 in DNA: TGTGCCAGCAGCTCCCGCGGGGTACAAGAGACCCAGTACTTC.

The J gene is TRBJ2-7, the V gene TRBV6-5, with D tentatively TRBD2 (6 bases). This CDR3 region has 13 residues. V lost 4 bases, J lost 5 bases, and 12 bases lay in between. The germline gives CDR1 MNHEY, CDR2 SVGAGI. The CDR3 here is CASSSGGVDEQYF. The CDR3 bases are TGTGCCAGCAGTTCCGGAGGGGTAGACGAGCAGTACTTC.

This clone was detected a few times. The chain has TRBV30 and TRBJ1-2; D is possibly TRBD1 (6 bases). V lost 1 base, J lost 6 bases, and 9 bases lay in between. The CDR3 runs to 12 residues. Germline V CDR1 and CDR2: GTSNPN, SVGIG (reference sequence). The CDR3, as DNA: TGTGCCTGGAGTGACGCAGGGGATGGCTACACCTTC. As protein: CAWSDAGDGYTF. Full variable domain (remainder filled in from reference TRBV30 and TRBJ1-2): SQTIHQWPATLVQPVGSPLSLECTVEGTSNPNLYWYRQAAGRGLQLLFYSVGIGQISSEVPQNLSASRPQDRQFILSSKKLLLSDSGFYLCAWSDAGDGYTFGSGTRLTVV.

The chain is built from TRBV7-9 and TRBJ2-5, with a tentative D call TRBD1 (5 bases). The germline gives CDR1 SEHNR, CDR2 FQNEAQ (reference sequence). V lost 1 base and J 4 bases, leaving 7 bases between the germline ends. This CDR3 is 13 amino acids long. Here the CDR3 DNA reads TGTGCCAGCAGCTTAGAAAGGGGAGAGACCCAGTACTTC. Its protein product is CASSLERGETQYF.

The rearrangement uses TRBV7-8 and TRBJ1-2; 7 bases match TRBD1. The trim removed 5 bases at V and 7 bases at J, leaving 13 bases unmatched. Germline loops: CDR1 SGHVS, CDR2 FQNEAQ. The CDR3 has 15 residues. The CDR3 reads CASSRGTAGGVGYTF. The CDR3 DNA sequence: TGTGCCAGCAGCCGAGGGACAGCTGGAGGGGTTGGCTACACCTTC.

The genes are TRBV6-5 and TRBJ2-7; 10 bases match TRBD2. The CDR3 extends over 14 amino acids. Germline V lookup: CDR1 MNHEY, CDR2 SVGAGI. The J segment lost 6 bases and the V segment lost 5 bases, leaving 7 bases of the junction unmatched. The CDR3 DNA reads as TGTGCCAGCAGTGGAAGCGGGAGGGCGTTCGAGCAGTACTTC. This gives the protein CASSGSGRAFEQYF.

CDR3 in DNA: TGTGCCAGCAGTGAATCACCGGGCTCTGGAAACACCATATATTTT. Translation gives CASSESPGSGNTIYF. The chain uses TRBV6-1 and TRBJ1-3; D gene uncertain. Per germline, CDR1 MNHNS and CDR2 SASEGT. There are 15 residues in the CDR3. V was cut by 2 bases and J by 0 bases, with 8 bases left in between.

The chain couples TRBV12-5 to TRBJ2-2; D is possibly TRBD2 (5 bases). V was trimmed by 0 bases and J by 7 bases, leaving 9 bases between them. This CDR3 is built from 14 residues. CDR1 and CDR2 from the germline V gene are LGHNT and FRNRAP. The chain's CDR3 is CASGLVTSGGELFF. The DNA for the CDR3 is TGTGCTAGTGGTTTGGTAACTAGTGGCGGGGAGCTGTTTTTT.

V and J are TRBV6-6 and TRBJ2-5, with D perhaps matching TRBD2 (6 bases). Between the trimmed V and J ends, which lost 0 bases and 2 bases, there was a span of 13 bases. The CDR3 contains 16 residues. The germline V gene encodes CDR1 MNHNY and CDR2 SVGAGI (reference sequence). Written as DNA, the CDR3 is TGTGCCAGCAGTTACTCGGAGGGGTTGGGGCAAGAGACCCAGTACTTC. Protein: CASSYSEGLGQETQYF.

This chain links TRBV7-2 with TRBJ2-7, with a possible D match to TRBD1 (6 bases). The CDR3 totals 12 residues. CDR1 and CDR2 from the germline V gene are SGHTA and FQGNSA. V was cut by 5 bases and J by 6 bases, with 11 bases left in between. The CDR3 DNA follows: TGTGCCAGCAGCACGTCAGGGGTCGAGCAGTACTTC. Its protein is CASSTSGVEQYF. Based on the CDR3 plus reference TRBV7-2 and TRBJ2-7, the full variable domain is GAGVSQSPSNKVTEKGKDVELRCDPISGHTALYWYRQSLGQGLEFLIYFQGNSAPDKSGLPSDRFSAERTGGSVSTLTIQRTQQEDSAVYLCASSTSGVEQYFGPGTRLTVT.